What follows describes a single T cell receptor (beta chain). Participant-reported clinical history was the basis for cohort assignment. Within 2 weeks before study entry, exposed participants met a COVID-19 case. This table comes from immunoSEQ multiplex PCR, and its TCRdb copy is limited to in-frame clones, with some not included. The data contain hundreds of thousands of clones, roughly 85% of them singletons. This entry belongs to a study of blood T cell repertoires in COVID-19. At the level of the study: COVID-19 samples collected from the United States, Italy and Spain covered acute and convalescent phases.

The CDR3 runs to 13 residues. CDR1 and CDR2 (germline): SGHTA, FQGNSA. The V gene lost 1 base and the J gene lost 10 bases, with 11 bases spanning the gap. The sequencing sample was made of PBMCs or T cells enriched from blood (not recorded which). The receptor was derived from a woman aged 25-40 years who had been exposed to COVID-19. The chain is built from TRBV7-2 and TRBJ2-1; D is uncertain. CDR3 loop: CASSLDLFREQFF. As DNA, the CDR3 is TGTGCCAGCAGCTTAGACCTGTTCAGAGAGCAGTTCTTC.